The rows below give T cell receptor beta chains drawn from one sample of a study of blood T cell repertoires in COVID-19. Profiling relied on immunoSEQ multiplex PCR, and the TCRdb table lists in-frame clones only, not all of them. The table has around 100,000 clones, approximately 82% seen once; the top ten hold approximately 9.6%. Sequenced: peripheral blood. These TCRs come from a man in his sixties with active or convalescent COVID-19. Both conserved end residues are part of each CDR3. A D gene is named only where the DNA matches it firmly. Where a row states a size, it is once, few, many or the class of an expanded clone; other rows omit it.

v_gene	abundance	j_gene	len	d_gene	CDR3nt	CDR3aa
TRBV11-2	.	TRBJ1-2	14	.	TGTGCCAGCAGCTTATTACGGGGAGGCTATGGCTACACCTTC	CASSLLRGGYGYTF
TRBV29-1	.	TRBJ1-4	13	.	TGCAGCGTTGAAGCGGGGTTTCGAAGAAAACTGTTTTTT	CSVEAGFRRKLFF
TRBV11-2	.	TRBJ2-6	17	TRBD1	TGTGCCAGCAGCTCCTCAGGGGGCGCGGGTGGGGCCAACGTCCTGACTTTC	CASSSSGGAGGANVLTF
TRBV28	.	TRBJ2-7	16	TRBD1	TGTGCCAGCAGTTTTCCCCCGGGACAGGGTTCGGGCGAGCAGTACTTC	CASSFPPGQGSGEQYF
TRBV28	.	TRBJ1-2	16	TRBD1	TGTGCCAGCAGTTCGAGGGACAGGGCCCTTAACTATGGCTACACCTTC	CASSSRDRALNYGYTF
TRBV7-6	.	TRBJ2-5	15	.	TGTGCCAGCATCCCCAGGTTAAGGCCCAAAGAGACCCAGTACTTC	CASIPRLRPKETQYF
TRBV5-4	.	TRBJ2-1	12	.	TGTGCCAGCAGCCTAGACTACAATGAGCAGTTCTTC	CASSLDYNEQFF
TRBV28	.	TRBJ1-1	17	TRBD1	TGTGCCAGCACCCTTAGGGGTCGGGGACAGGGGTCCACTGAAGCTTTCTTT	CASTLRGRGQGSTEAFF
TRBV7-9	many	TRBJ1-1	16	TRBD1	TGTGCCAGCAGCTTAGCGCTGGCAGGGGGGCACACTGAAGCTTTCTTT	CASSLALAGGHTEAFF
TRBV4-3	few	TRBJ2-6	15	.	TGCGCCAGCAGCCAAGAACTGTCGTGGGCCAACGTCCTGACTTTC	CASSQELSWANVLTF
TRBV7-2	.	TRBJ2-5	15	.	TGTGCCAGCAGCTTAGAGACAGCTAGGCGGGAGACCCAGTACTTC	CASSLETARRETQYF
TRBV24-1	.	TRBJ2-1	15	TRBD2	TGTGCCACCAGTTCTCCGGGACTAGGGTTGAATGAGCAGTTCTTC	CATSSPGLGLNEQFF
TRBV19	.	TRBJ1-5	14	.	TGTGCCAGTAGTACAGGTTCGAGCAATCAGCCCCAGCATTTT	CASSTGSSNQPQHF
TRBV15	.	TRBJ1-2	14	.	TGTGCCACCAGCAGAGATAGGAGGGAGCGAGGCTACACCTTC	CATSRDRRERGYTF
TRBV27	.	TRBJ2-1	17	TRBD1	TGTGCCAGCAGCCGTCCGACAGGGGCCTCCTCCTACAATGAGCAGTTCTTC	CASSRPTGASSYNEQFF
TRBV5-4	.	TRBJ1-6	14	TRBD1	TGTGCCAGCAGCTTCCGGCAGGGGGAGTCACCCCTCCACTTT	CASSFRQGESPLHF
TRBV5-1	.	TRBJ1-1	16	.	TGCGCCAGCAGCTCAGACCTTGCGGGATCACACACTGAAGCTTTCTTT	CASSSDLAGSHTEAFF
TRBV4-3	.	TRBJ1-3	17	TRBD1	TGCGCCAGCAGCCAAGTCCGCAGGGGGATCTCTGGAAACACCATATATTTT	CASSQVRRGISGNTIYF
TRBV4-3	few	TRBJ1-1	16	.	TGCGCCAGCAGCCAAGATAGTGGGCAGGCGTACACTGAAGCTTTCTTT	CASSQDSGQAYTEAFF
TRBV6-6	.	TRBJ2-2	14	.	TGTGCCAGCAGTATCGGAGCGAACACCGGGGAGCTGTTTTTT	CASSIGANTGELFF
TRBV5-1	.	TRBJ2-3	12	.	TGCGCCAGTAGAGGGAGCACAGATACGCAGTATTTT	CASRGSTDTQYF
TRBV3-1/TRBV3-2	medium-sized	TRBJ2-1	13	.	TGTGCCAGCAGCCATGGGAGCGGGTCGGAACAGTTCTTC	CASSHGSGSEQFF
TRBV15	once	TRBJ2-1	16	TRBD2	TGTGCCACCAGCAGAGAGGGACTAGCGGATGACAATGAGCAGTTCTTC	CATSREGLADDNEQFF
TRBV6-2/TRBV6-3	.	TRBJ2-6	19	TRBD1	TGTGCCAGCAGTTACCCCGCCGGGACAGGGCTCTCTGGGGCCAACGTCCTGACTTTC	CASSYPAGTGLSGANVLTF
TRBV2	few	TRBJ2-1	12	.	TGTGCCAGCAGTGAAGTCCGGGGTGAGCAGTTCTTC	CASSEVRGEQFF
TRBV14	.	TRBJ1-1	16	TRBD1	TGTGCCAGCAGCCAAGATTGGGGGACAGGGAACACTGAAGCTTTCTTT	CASSQDWGTGNTEAFF
TRBV7-9	once	TRBJ2-2	16	.	TGTGCCAGCAGCTTAAGCGGATCGCGAACCACCGGGGAGCTGTTTTTT	CASSLSGSRTTGELFF
TRBV30	.	TRBJ2-2	17	.	TGTGCCTGGAGTGTACGTCGAGGGAGCGAGGGCACCGGGGAGCTGTTTTTT	CAWSVRRGSEGTGELFF
TRBV11-2	few	TRBJ1-2	14	TRBD1	TGTGCCAGCAGCTTAGGCGGACAGGGTTATGGCTACACCTTC	CASSLGGQGYGYTF
TRBV7-2	.	TRBJ1-2	15	.	TGTGCCAGCAGCTTAGGACAGGTCTCCACCTATGGCTACACCTTC	CASSLGQVSTYGYTF
TRBV6-2/TRBV6-3	once	TRBJ2-5	20	TRBD2	TGTGCCAGCAGTTTCGATCCTAGACTAGCGGGAAAAGTGGAACAAGAGACCCAGTACTTC	CASSFDPRLAGKVEQETQYF
TRBV19	.	TRBJ1-1	14	TRBD1	TGTGCCAGTAGACGTCAGACAGGGGCAGGGGAAGCTTTCTTT	CASRRQTGAGEAFF
TRBV4-3	.	TRBJ2-2	18	.	TGCGCCAGCAGCCAAGATCTTCGAAAAACAGGTTTGCCCGGGGAGCTGTTTTTT	CASSQDLRKTGLPGELFF
TRBV18	.	TRBJ2-1	15	.	TGTGCCAGCTCACCACTGGGGCAGGCATACAATGAGCAGTTCTTC	CASSPLGQAYNEQFF
TRBV7-2	.	TRBJ2-1	15	TRBD2	TGTGCCAGCAGCTTAGGAGCTAGCGGGAGCAATGAGCAGTTCTTC	CASSLGASGSNEQFF
TRBV19	.	TRBJ1-5	14	.	TGTGCCAGTAGTATTGGCCGGGGCAATCAGCCCCAGCATTTT	CASSIGRGNQPQHF
TRBV5-1	.	TRBJ2-1	16	.	TGCGCCAGCAGCCCCACCGTTGCGGGCGCATACAATGAGCAGTTCTTC	CASSPTVAGAYNEQFF
TRBV29-1	.	TRBJ2-7	12	.	TGCAGCGTTGAAACGGAGGCCTACGAGCAGTACTTC	CSVETEAYEQYF
TRBV7-5	.	TRBJ1-2	16	.	TGTGCCAGAAGCTTAGAAGATACGGGGGAGAACTATGGCTACACCTTC	CARSLEDTGENYGYTF
TRBV21-1	.	TRBJ2-2	18	.	TGTGCCAGCAGCAAATGGACCAGGGCGGGAGGGAACACCGGGGAGCTGTTTTTT	CASSKWTRAGGNTGELFF
TRBV24-1	once	TRBJ2-1	18	.	TGTGCCACCAGTGCAATTCCGGCCGCGGGGTCTTCCTACAATGAGCAGTTCTTC	CATSAIPAAGSSYNEQFF
TRBV3-1/TRBV3-2	.	TRBJ2-1	15	TRBD2	TGTGCCAGCAGCCTCACTAGCGGGAGGCGGAATGAGCAGTTCTTC	CASSLTSGRRNEQFF
TRBV5-6	.	TRBJ2-5	15	TRBD1	TGTGCCAGCACCTGGGACAGGGGGCTGGGGGAGACCCAGTACTTC	CASTWDRGLGETQYF
TRBV28	.	TRBJ1-2	16	TRBD1	TGTGCCAGCAGCTTTCCGGGACAGGAGTATAACTATGGCTACACCTTC	CASSFPGQEYNYGYTF
TRBV28	.	TRBJ1-1	15	TRBD1	TGTGCCAGCAGTCCTTACAGGGGGTTAAACACTGAAGCTTTCTTT	CASSPYRGLNTEAFF
TRBV9	many	TRBJ2-2	16	TRBD2	TGTGCCAGCAGCGTGGGACTAGCGGGAGTTGCCGGGGAGCTGTTTTTT	CASSVGLAGVAGELFF
TRBV18	.	TRBJ2-1	18	.	TGTGCCAGCTCACCGCAATACCCGTCAGGGTTTAGGGGTAATGAGCAGTTCTTC	CASSPQYPSGFRGNEQFF
TRBV6-5	.	TRBJ2-1	15	.	TGTGCCAGCAGTTTCCCTGGGAGGTCCTACAATGAGCAGTTCTTC	CASSFPGRSYNEQFF
TRBV6-5	.	TRBJ1-5	14	TRBD1	TGTGCCAGCCGGACAGGGGGTAAGAATCAGCCCCAGCATTTT	CASRTGGKNQPQHF
TRBV15	.	TRBJ2-7	15	TRBD2	TGTGCCACCAGCAGAGAAACTAGCGGGACCTTCGGGCAGTACTTC	CATSRETSGTFGQYF
TRBV7-9	.	TRBJ2-3	17	TRBD2	TGTGCCAGCACGAAACTAGCGGGTTACGGGAGCACAGATACGCAGTATTTT	CASTKLAGYGSTDTQYF
TRBV4-3	many	TRBJ2-3	21	TRBD1	TGCGCCAGCAGCCAAGAAAGGGGGTCGTTTCGGACAGGAGCACTCACAGATACGCAGTATTTT	CASSQERGSFRTGALTDTQYF
TRBV12-3/TRBV12-4	.	TRBJ2-5	13	.	TGTGCCAGCAGCACCACAGCTATCGGGACCCAGTACTTC	CASSTTAIGTQYF
TRBV6-2/TRBV6-3	.	TRBJ1-1	14	.	TGTGCCAGCAGTACCCCTACTGAGAACACTGAAGCTTTCTTT	CASSTPTENTEAFF
TRBV19	once	TRBJ2-1	13	TRBD1	TGTGCCAGTAGTATAGCCGACAGGGAGGAGCAGTTCTTC	CASSIADREEQFF
TRBV28	.	TRBJ2-1	15	TRBD2	TGTGCCAGCGTGACTAGCGTACGCTCCTACAATGAGCAGTTCTTC	CASVTSVRSYNEQFF
TRBV3-1/TRBV3-2	.	TRBJ2-7	14	.	TGTGCCAGCAGCCAAGTGACAGGAACCTACGAGCAGTACTTC	CASSQVTGTYEQYF
TRBV30	.	TRBJ1-1	13	.	TGTGCCTGGAGGAGGAACATGAACACTGAAGCTTTCTTT	CAWRRNMNTEAFF
TRBV9	.	TRBJ1-2	17	.	TGTGCCAGCAGCGTAGCTGAGCGGGCCTTGAGTGACTATGGCTACACCTTC	CASSVAERALSDYGYTF
TRBV29-1	few	TRBJ1-4	13	.	TGCAGCGTTGGAAAGGTGGGGGGTGAAAAACTGTTTTTT	CSVGKVGGEKLFF